The present entry profiles one TCR beta chain with its context. What this receptor recognizes is not known. At one boundary the junction diverges from the germline segment, which might be a read error. This sample was included in a study of post-analysis software for immune sequencing data (dated by TCRdb to between 2014 and 2017). Concerning the study at large: Recorded disease courses included relapsing-remitting, secondary progressive and progressive-relapsing multiple sclerosis, with some patients lacking subtype annotation. Patient repertoires were compared against 11 previously published healthy control repertoires from donors aged roughly 6 to 27 years. A subset of samples was prepared in parallel using single-end sample barcoding, then pooled and co-amplified after Illumina adapter ligation.

What the work shows at the level of the full study, not this receptor alone: Direct clustering with F measure showed strong co-clustering of samples prepared in the same batch, prompting a batch-effect correction. The multiple sclerosis patient group was slightly younger than the control group. About five TRBV segments, including TRBV5-6, TRBV5-1 and TRBV20-1, were significantly more frequent in patients than controls. Normalized Chao1 diversity was significantly lower in multiple sclerosis patients than controls, suggesting substantial peripheral T-cell clonal expansion.

Library method: PCR. The listed sequencing device is Illumina HiSeq 2500. To reduce PCR and sequencing biases, unique molecular identifiers were incorporated into the TCR beta cDNA libraries. Roughly 500,000 cDNA molecules were obtained for every 1 to 10 million input T cells, so each molecule roughly corresponded to one T cell. The patient libraries were prepared and sequenced using the same protocol as the earlier healthy control dataset. Samples belonging to the same batch were prepared together, multiplexed and sequenced on a shared HiSeq lane. The paper's data handling went like this. Raw barcoded reads were processed with MIGEC, and single-read molecular identifier groups were discarded before consensus assembly and CDR3 extraction. Clonotype tables were post-analysed with VDJtools, normalizing diversity by down-sampling all datasets to the smallest sample size. Repertoire overlap clustering matched CDR3 amino acid but not nucleotide sequences to correct batch-related cross-sample contamination. TCRdb reprocessing: public reads trimmed at Q25 with fastp, clones called with MiXCR, in-frame beta chains kept. Rows merge per CDR3 protein into single entries with the most common DNA and genes. The V and J calls were determined by TCRdb, not by the authors. The sample table holds approximately 400,000 distinct CDR3 sequences, of which around a third were seen once. The ten largest account for around an eighth of the sample.

The CDR3 contains 14 residues, cysteine and phenylalanine counted. Only CDR3 DNA is held: 42 bases, read in frame from base 1. To demonstrate the VDJtools post-analysis software, TCR beta repertoires were profiled from the peripheral blood of 13 young patients with multiple sclerosis. Multiple sclerosis patients were children and adolescents aged roughly 6 to 16 years. The specimen sequenced was blood. The receptor's source is a girl aged 10 to 17 with multiple sclerosis. The V and J genes are TRBV12-3 or TRBV12-4 and TRBJ2-7, with no reliable assignment of the D segment. The CDR3 here reads CPSSFAGPWDEQYF. The nucleotides read TGTCCCAGCAGTTTTGCCGGGCCTTGGGACGAGCAGTACTTC.